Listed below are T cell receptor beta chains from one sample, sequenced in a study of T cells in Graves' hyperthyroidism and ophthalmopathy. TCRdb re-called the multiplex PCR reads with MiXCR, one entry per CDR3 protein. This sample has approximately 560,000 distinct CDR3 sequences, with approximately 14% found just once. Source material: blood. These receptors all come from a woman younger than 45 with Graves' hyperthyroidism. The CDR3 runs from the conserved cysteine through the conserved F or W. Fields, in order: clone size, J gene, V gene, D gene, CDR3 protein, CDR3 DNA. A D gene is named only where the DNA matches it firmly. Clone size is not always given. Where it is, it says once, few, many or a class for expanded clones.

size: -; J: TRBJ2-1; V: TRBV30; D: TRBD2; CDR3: CAWLGLAGVHEQFF; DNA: TGTGCCTGGTTAGGACTAGCGGGAGTACATGAGCAGTTCTTC
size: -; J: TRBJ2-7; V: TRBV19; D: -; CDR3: CASRDTRGYEQYF; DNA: TGTGCCAGTAGGGACACCCGGGGCTACGAGCAGTACTTC
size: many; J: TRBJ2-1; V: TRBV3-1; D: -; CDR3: CASSQVRDHHSYNEQFF; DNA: TGTGCCAGCAGCCAAGTCCGGGACCACCACTCCTACAATGAGCAGTTCTTC
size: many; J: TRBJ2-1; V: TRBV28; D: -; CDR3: CASSGAYNEQFF; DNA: TGTGCCAGCAGTGGGGCTTACAATGAGCAGTTCTTC
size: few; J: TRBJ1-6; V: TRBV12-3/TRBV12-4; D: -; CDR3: CASMEPNSPLHF; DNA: TGTGCCAGCATGGAACCTAATTCACCCCTCCACTTT
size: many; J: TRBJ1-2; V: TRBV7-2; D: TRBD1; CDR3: CASSLGQGSNYGYTF; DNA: TGTGCCAGCAGCTTAGGACAGGGGTCTAACTATGGCTACACCTTC
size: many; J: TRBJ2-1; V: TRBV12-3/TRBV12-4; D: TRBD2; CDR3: CASTRTSGFYNEQFF; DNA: TGTGCCAGCACTCGGACTAGCGGGTTCTACAATGAGCAGTTCTTC
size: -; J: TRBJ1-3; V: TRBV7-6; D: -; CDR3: CASSLFEGPADTIYF; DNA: TGTGCCAGCAGCTTATTCGAAGGGCCGGCCGACACCATATATTTT
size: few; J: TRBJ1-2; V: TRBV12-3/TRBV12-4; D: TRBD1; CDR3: CASSETGGGYTF; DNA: TGTGCCAGCAGTGAGACAGGGGGCGGCTACACCTTC
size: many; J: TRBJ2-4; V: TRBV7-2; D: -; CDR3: CASSSRDIGIQYF; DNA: TGTGCCAGCAGCTCCCGGGACATAGGGATTCAGTACTTC
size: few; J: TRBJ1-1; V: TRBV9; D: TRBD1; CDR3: CASSAEDRARNTEAFF; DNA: TGTGCCAGCAGCGCTGAAGACAGGGCTCGGAACACTGAAGCTTTCTTT
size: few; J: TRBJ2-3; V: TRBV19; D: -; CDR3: CASSIGRGERTDTQYF; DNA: TGTGCCAGTAGTATAGGTAGGGGGGAGCGCACAGATACGCAGTATTTT
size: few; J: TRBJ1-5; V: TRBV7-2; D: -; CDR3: CASSLVRGDQPQHF; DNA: TGTGCCAGCAGCTTAGTTAGGGGGGATCAGCCCCAGCATTTT
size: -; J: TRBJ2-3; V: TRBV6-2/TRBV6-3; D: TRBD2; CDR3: CASSGLAGGGGDTQYF; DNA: TGTGCCAGCAGTGGACTAGCGGGAGGCGGGGGAGATACGCAGTATTTT
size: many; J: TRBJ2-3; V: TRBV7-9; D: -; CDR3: CASSLAEPTDTQYF; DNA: TGTGCCAGCAGCTTAGCGGAACCCACAGATACGCAGTATTTT
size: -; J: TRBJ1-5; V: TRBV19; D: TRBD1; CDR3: CASRGTGIPGGNQPQHF; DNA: TGTGCCAGTAGGGGGACAGGGATACCTGGGGGCAATCAGCCCCAGCATTTT
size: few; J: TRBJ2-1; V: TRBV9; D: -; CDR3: CASSIGPNSYNEQFF; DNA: TGTGCCAGCAGCATAGGGCCGAACTCCTACAATGAGCAGTTCTTC
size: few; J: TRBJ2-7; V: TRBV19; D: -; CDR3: CASSIDSGSTGEQYF; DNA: TGTGCCAGTAGTATAGATAGTGGGAGCACCGGCGAGCAGTACTTC
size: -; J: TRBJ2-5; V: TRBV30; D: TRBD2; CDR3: CAWSVLAGVQETQYF; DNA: TGTGCCTGGAGTGTACTAGCGGGAGTGCAGGAGACCCAGTACTTC